The 25 T cell receptor beta chains listed next were all sequenced from one sample in a study of patients and donors after allogeneic stem cell transplantation. TCRdb called the RT-PCR reads again in MiXCR, with one record for every CDR3 protein. Of 800,000 to 1,000,000 distinct CDR3 sequences in the sample, about a sixth were seen once. The sequenced material came from blood, either unsorted or a sorted T cell fraction (not recorded which). Source of these receptors: a human donor who was either an allogeneic HSCT recipient or a stem cell or donor lymphocyte infusion donor (not recorded which). It is not recorded whose cells these are; they may come from a transplant donor.

This clonotype appeared a few times. The V gene is TRBV15, the J gene TRBJ2-3; D is uncertain. The CDR3 sequence is 14 residues long. V lost 0 bases to trimming and J lost 4 bases, with 8 bases between them. Germline assignment: CDR1 LNHNV and CDR2 YYDKDF (reference sequence). The CDR3 nucleotides are TGTGCCACCAGCAGAGATTTGCAGTCAGATACGCAGTATTTT. Residues: CATSRDLQSDTQYF.

The V and J genes are TRBV30 and TRBJ2-2; D is unresolved. In germline, CDR1 is GTSNPN, CDR2 SVGIG (reference sequence). The V gene lost 4 bases and the J gene lost 6 bases, with 6 bases spanning the gap. The CDR3 totals 11 residues. CDR3 nucleotides: TGTGCCTGGAATATCCCCGGGGAGCTGTTTTTT. Its protein is CAWNIPGELFF.

The CDR3 bases are TGCAGTGCTTCCGGGACTAGTATATATGAGCAGTTCTTC. It codes for CSASGTSIYEQFF. The V and J genes are TRBV20-1 and TRBJ2-1, with TRBD2 matching 8 bases. The V and J ends lost 5 bases and 8 bases, in that order; junction bases with no gene match: 8. Germline-derived CDR1 and CDR2 are DFQATT and SNEGSKA (reference sequence). The CDR3 sequence is 13 residues long.

This clonotype occurred a few times. The V gene is TRBV20-1, the J gene TRBJ2-1; 10 positions match TRBD2. Trimming took 5 bases from V and 7 from J; bases not matched to a gene: 11. The CDR3 is 15 amino acids. CDR1 DFQATT and CDR2 SNEGSKA come from the germline V gene (reference sequence). The CDR3 DNA is TGCAGTGCTCCCAGGAGCGGGAGGGCTATGAATGAGCAGTTCTTC. The encoded protein is CSAPRSGRAMNEQFF.

This clonotype was detected only a few times. A read error may explain this, as a much larger clone is one base away. CDR3 sequence: CASSLNYYEQYF. CDR3 nucleotide sequence: TGTGCCAGCAGCTTAAACTACTACGAGCAGTACTTC. The genes are TRBV11-2 and TRBJ2-7, with D hard to call. This CDR3 is 12 amino acids long. CDR1 and CDR2 from the germline V gene are SGHAT and FQNNGV. With 2 bases removed from V and 3 bases from J, the gap between germline ends came to 5 bases. Based on the CDR3 plus reference TRBV11-2 and TRBJ2-7, the full variable domain is EAGVAQSPRYKIIEKRQSVAFWCNPISGHATLYWYQQILGQGPKLLIQFQNNGVVDDSQLPKDRFSAERLKGVDSTLKIQPAKLEDSAVYLCASSLNYYEQYFGPGTRLTVT.

This clonotype was seen more than once but under ten times. As DNA, the CDR3 is TGTGCCAGCAGCCGCCCAGCTTCCTACGAGCAGTACTTC. Amino acids: CASSRPASYEQYF. V usage is TRBV3-1 and J usage is TRBJ2-7; unclear D gene. Trimming removed 4 bases at V and 1 base at J, with 8 bases between. The CDR3 covers 13 residues. Germline V gene data show CDR1 as LGHDT and CDR2 as YNNKEL (reference sequence).

The rearrangement joins TRBV6-2 or TRBV6-3 to TRBJ1-2; D is ambiguous. Germline CDR1 and CDR2: MNHEY and SVGEGT. The CDR3 totals 14 residues. V gave up 0 bases and J gave up 7 bases, with 12 bases separating them. The CDR3 is CASSYSNSVSGYTF. The CDR3 DNA is TGTGCCAGCAGTTACTCGAATTCGGTCTCTGGCTACACCTTC.

This clonotype was counted only a few times. This chain uses TRBV4-2 with TRBJ2-1; a possible D gene is TRBD2 (6 bases). Between the trimmed V and J ends, which lost 1 base and 5 bases, there was a span of 12 bases. This CDR3 comprises 15 residues. Germline V gives CDR1 LGHNA, CDR2 YNFKEQ. The DNA for the CDR3 is TGTGCCAGCAGCCAAGCCACGGGACTCCACAATGAGCAGTTCTTC. This sequence encodes CASSQATGLHNEQFF.

The chain carries TRBV4-3 and TRBJ1-2, with TRBD1 as a possible D gene (5 bases). Germline-derived CDR1 and CDR2 are LGHNA and YSLEER. The CDR3 runs to 13 residues. V gave up 4 bases and J gave up 4 bases, with 10 bases separating them. The CDR3 nucleotides read TGCGCCAGCAGCCGCGACGGGACCTATGGCTACACCTTC. Its protein is CASSRDGTYGYTF.

The CDR3 here is CASIGGGTRTFF. The CDR3 DNA is TGTGCCAGCATTGGGGGGGGGACGAGGACTTTCTTT. The chain carries TRBV6-1 and TRBJ1-1; tentatively, D is TRBD1 (5 bases). The germline V and J ends were trimmed by 7 bases and 12 bases, with 18 bases remaining between them. Per the germline V gene, CDR1 is MNHNS and CDR2 is SASEGT. This CDR3 comprises 12 residues.

The rearrangement links TRBV29-1 to TRBJ2-2; no clear D gene. V was clipped by 2 bases and J by 7 bases, with 14 bases between them. Germline assignment: CDR1 SQVTM and CDR2 ANQGSEA. CDR3 size: 14 residues. The CDR3 nucleotides read TGCAGCGTTGAAAGTGAGGCCCAGGACGGGGAGCTGTTTTTT. Translated: CSVESEAQDGELFF.

Only a few counts were recorded for this clonotype. The J gene is TRBJ1-3, the V gene TRBV15, with D perhaps matching TRBD1 (5 bases). The CDR3 spans 15 residues. Germline-derived CDR1 and CDR2 are LNHNV and YYDKDF (reference sequence). V dropped 5 bases and J dropped 0 bases, with 11 bases sitting between them. In nucleotides, the CDR3 is TGTGCCACCAGCTATCGGGGGAACTCTGGAAACACCATATATTTT. It yields the protein CATSYRGNSGNTIYF.

This clonotype appeared many times. The J gene is TRBJ1-1, the V gene TRBV5-1, with D possibly being TRBD1 (6 bases). V shed 5 bases and J shed 0 bases, with 11 bases lying between them. Germline CDR1 is SGHRS and CDR2 is YFSETQ. The CDR3 has 14 amino acids. DNA for the CDR3: TGCGCCAGCAGAAGGGGGGGCCTGAACACTGAAGCTTTCTTT. Translated: CASRRGGLNTEAFF.

The chain links TRBV12-3 or TRBV12-4 to TRBJ2-2; tentative D call: TRBD2 (6 bases). V gave up 5 bases and J gave up 0 bases, with 19 bases separating them. The CDR3 is 18 residues long. In DNA form, the CDR3 reads TGTGCCAGCAGTGGGGGGTTTGGACGAACACCGAACACCGGGGAGCTGTTTTTT. It encodes CASSGGFGRTPNTGELFF.

The table lists this clonotype with a few counts. The CDR3 DNA reads TGCAGCGTCTACGGGACAGATTGGGCTTTCTTT. It translates to CSVYGTDWAFF. The chain carries TRBV29-1 and TRBJ1-1; TRBD1 matches at 7 bases. The ends lost 6 bases at V and 11 bases at J; junction bases unmatched: 9. The CDR3 totals 11 residues. CDR1 is SQVTM, CDR2 ANQGSEA, per germline. Full variable domain (missing parts from reference TRBV29-1 and TRBJ1-1): SAVISQKPSRDICQRGTSLTIQCQVDSQVTMMFWYRQQPGQSLTLIATANQGSEATYESGFVIDKFPISRPNLTFSTLTVSNMSPEDSSIYLCSVYGTDWAFFGQGTRLTVV.

The chain is built from TRBV5-1 and TRBJ2-6; 8 bases are shared with TRBD1. After removal of 0 bases from V and 3 bases from J, the junction contained 8 bases not matched to a gene. Looked up from germline, CDR1 is SGHRS and CDR2 is YFSETQ. The CDR3 contains 18 residues. CDR3 nucleotides: TGCGCCAGCAGCTTGGCGCAGGGGGCAAGGGTTGGGGCCAACGTCCTGACTTTC. It translates to CASSLAQGARVGANVLTF.

This clonotype appeared a few times. V is TRBV29-1 and J is TRBJ1-2, with no clear D. The germline gives CDR1 SQVTM, CDR2 ANQGSEA. This CDR3 is built from 13 residues. V lost 4 bases and J 3 bases, leaving 12 bases between the germline ends. The CDR3: CSVVGSTDYGYTF. CDR3 bases: TGCAGCGTTGTGGGATCGACGGACTATGGCTACACCTTC.

This clonotype was picked up many times. The chain uses TRBV10-3 and TRBJ2-5; possible D gene TRBD2, 5 bases. The CDR3 spans 15 residues. V lost 3 bases and J lost 4, with 15 bases in between. The V gene's germline CDR1 is ENHRY and CDR2 SYGVKD. This chain's CDR3 is CAISEPGKLGETQYF. The CDR3 DNA reads as TGTGCCATCAGTGAACCGGGGAAACTTGGAGAGACCCAGTACTTC.

This clonotype was detected only a few times. The chain uses TRBV5-1 and TRBJ2-7; D remains unclear. Germline V CDR1 and CDR2: SGHRS, YFSETQ. This CDR3 is built from 14 residues. V shed 0 bases and J shed 3 bases, with 10 bases lying between them. This CDR3 reads CASSLEVDGYEQYF. The CDR3 coding sequence is TGCGCCAGCAGCTTGGAAGTTGATGGCTACGAGCAGTACTTC.

The V gene is TRBV12-3 or TRBV12-4, the J gene TRBJ2-1; 11 bases agree with TRBD2. Germline trimming cut 3 bases from V and 10 bases from J; bases unmatched to any gene: 8. The CDR3 loop spans 15 amino acids. The CDR3 bases are TGTGCCAGCAGTTTTACTAGCGGGAGTCCATCGGAGCAGTTCTTC. The encoded protein is CASSFTSGSPSEQFF.

This clonotype came up once. This sequence joins TRBV27 and TRBJ2-7; the match to TRBD1 covers 10 bases. This CDR3 region has 15 residues. Trimming cost V 4 bases and J 5 bases; bases outside gene matches: 8. CDR1 and CDR2 from the germline V gene are MNHEY and SMNVEV (reference sequence). CDR3 sequence reads: CASSYPGTGDHEQYF. The CDR3 DNA sequence: TGTGCCAGCAGTTATCCAGGGACAGGGGACCACGAGCAGTACTTC.

In this sample, this clonotype turned up a few times. The chain has TRBV5-6 and TRBJ2-1, with D possibly TRBD2 on 5 matching bases. The germline CDR1 and CDR2 sequences are SGHDT and YYEEEE. The CDR3 totals 15 residues. The ends were cut back, 4 bases at V and 2 bases at J, with 13 bases in the middle. The CDR3 coding sequence is TGTGCCAGCAGCATACTAGGCCCGGCCTACAATGAGCAGTTCTTC. Residues: CASSILGPAYNEQFF. The entire variable domain, with the rest obtained from reference TRBV5-6 and TRBJ2-1, is as follows: DAGVTQSPTHLIKTRGQQVTLRCSPKSGHDTVSWYQQALGQGPQFIFQYYEEEERQRGNFPDRFSGHQFPNYSSELNVNALLLGDSALYLCASSILGPAYNEQFFGPGTRLTVL.

V usage is TRBV6-2 or TRBV6-3 and J usage is TRBJ1-5; D gene unclear. The CDR3 consists of 14 residues. V gave up 4 bases and J gave up 5 bases, with 12 bases separating them. In germline, CDR1 is MNHEY, CDR2 SVGEGT. This chain's CDR3 is CASSFETSYQPQHF. DNA for the CDR3: TGTGCCAGCAGTTTTGAGACAAGTTATCAGCCCCAGCATTTT.

This clonotype was counted a few times. This chain links TRBV9 with TRBJ2-3; 12 bases agree with TRBD2. The junction had 7 bases not matched to a gene; V was cut back by 0 bases and J by 5 bases. This CDR3 comprises 17 residues. Germline values: CDR1 SGDLS, CDR2 YYNGEE. The CDR3 is CASSVGPSGGAVDTQYF. The CDR3 DNA is TGTGCCAGCAGCGTAGGGCCTAGCGGGGGGGCCGTAGATACGCAGTATTTT. The entire variable domain, with the rest obtained from reference TRBV9 and TRBJ2-3, is as follows: DSGVTQTPKHLITATGQRVTLRCSPRSGDLSVYWYQQSLDQGLQFLIQYYNGEERAKGNILERFSAQQFPDLHSELNLSSLELGDSALYFCASSVGPSGGAVDTQYFGPGTRLTVL.

In its sample, this clonotype was seen many times. The rearrangement links TRBV12-3 or TRBV12-4 to TRBJ1-5; 9 bases line up with TRBD1. The CDR3 loop spans 13 amino acids. V gave up 5 bases and J gave up 14 bases; unmatched junction bases: 10. CDR3 residues: CASSNQLRDREHF. As DNA, the CDR3 is TGTGCCAGCAGTAACCAGTTGCGGGACAGGGAGCATTTT.